The rows below give T cell receptor beta chains drawn from one sample of a study of metastatic and nonmetastatic thyroid tumors. TCRdb reprocessed the PCR reads via MiXCR. There are 15,000 or so clones in the sample; around a quarter occur only once, and over 6% lies in the top ten. The sequenced material came from tumor tissue. All receptors come from a female donor with papillary thyroid cancer or a benign thyroid nodule (not recorded which). Some clones in this sample may be carry-over from other donors' samples. Both conserved end residues are part of each CDR3. D genes are given only for firm matches. Only part of the rows carry a size: once, few, many, or a class if the clone is expanded.

>-|TRBJ2-7|many|TRBV14
CASSHTLDRAFF
TGTGCCAGCAGCCACACATTGGACAGAGCTTTCTTC
>-|TRBJ2-3|-|TRBV2
CASSEHSVGRDRTADTQYF
TGTGCCAGCAGTGAACACTCGGTGGGGCGGGATAGAACAGCGGATACGCAGTATTTT
>TRBD2|TRBJ2-7|many|TRBV7-8
CASTRLSGPSSYEQYF
TGTGCCAGCACCAGACTTAGCGGGCCGAGCTCCTACGAGCAGTACTTC
>TRBD2|TRBJ2-3|many|TRBV7-8
CASSLVPGLADTDTQYF
TGTGCCAGCAGCTTAGTCCCTGGGCTAGCGGACACAGATACGCAGTATTTT
>TRBD1|TRBJ2-3|many|TRBV7-3
CASSEGQGGDTQYF
TGTGCCAGCAGCGAGGGACAGGGAGGGGATACGCAGTATTTT
>TRBD1|TRBJ2-4|many|TRBV30
CAWSVGQKNIQYF
TGTGCCTGGAGTGTGGGACAGAAAAACATTCAGTACTTC
>-|TRBJ1-3|many|TRBV9
CASSSGSSGNTIYF
TGTGCCAGCAGCTCTGGTAGCTCTGGAAACACCATATATTTT
>TRBD2|TRBJ2-7|many|TRBV20-1
CSASTSGRGKVEQYF
TGCAGTGCTTCGACTAGCGGGAGGGGGAAGGTCGAGCAGTACTTC
>TRBD2|TRBJ2-1|-|TRBV20-1
CSATTSGGILSYNEQFF
TGCAGTGCTACGACTAGCGGGGGGATCCTCTCCTACAATGAGCAGTTCTTC
>-|TRBJ2-3|many|TRBV7-3
CASSFRSPTDTQYF
TGTGCCAGCAGCTTTAGGTCCCCCACAGATACGCAGTATTTT
>-|TRBJ1-2|few|TRBV30
CAWRAPGSYGYTF
TGTGCCTGGAGGGCACCCGGTAGCTATGGCTACACCTTC
>-|TRBJ2-3|medium-sized|TRBV12-3/TRBV12-4
CASTRRAGATDTQYF
TGTGCCAGCACCAGGCGGGCAGGGGCAACAGATACGCAGTATTTT
>-|TRBJ2-3|many|TRBV27
CASRAILRTDTQYF
TGTGCCAGCAGGGCGATCCTACGCACAGATACGCAGTATTTT
>-|TRBJ2-5|medium-sized|TRBV11-1
CASSSEPLKTQYF
TGTGCCAGCAGCTCCGAGCCGTTGAAGACCCAGTACTTC
>-|TRBJ2-5|many|TRBV11-1
CASSFPGGETQYF
TGTGCCAGCAGCTTTCCGGGTGGGGAGACCCAGTACTTC
>-|TRBJ2-1|few|TRBV7-3
CASSLNNEQFF
TGTGCCAGCAGCTTAAACAATGAGCAGTTCTTC
>-|TRBJ2-7|many|TRBV11-2
CASSQMRGLYEQYF
TGTGCCAGCAGCCAGATGCGGGGCCTCTACGAGCAGTACTTC
>TRBD2|TRBJ2-3|many|TRBV20-1
CSALSGRGDTQYF
TGCAGTGCTCTTAGCGGGAGAGGGGATACGCAGTATTTT
>TRBD2|TRBJ2-1|many|TRBV7-9
CASSLEAGYYNEQFF
TGTGCCAGCAGCTTAGAAGCGGGATACTACAATGAGCAGTTCTTC
>TRBD2|TRBJ2-2|-|TRBV20-1
CSARDLAGDNTGELFF
TGCAGTGCTAGAGACCTAGCGGGGGACAACACCGGGGAGCTGTTTTTT
>-|TRBJ1-1|many|TRBV11-2
CASSPSGVANTEAFF
TGTGCCAGCAGCCCCTCGGGGGTAGCCAACACTGAAGCTTTCTTT
>-|TRBJ2-3|-|TRBV6-5
CASSSSGETDTQYF
TGTGCCAGCAGTTCGTCCGGTGAGACAGATACGCAGTACTTT
>-|TRBJ2-5|many|TRBV20-1
CSAEWDAETQYF
TGCAGTGCTGAGTGGGACGCCGAGACCCAGTACTTC
>-|TRBJ2-3|medium-sized|TRBV4-2
CASSQGGGWDTADTQYF
TGTGCCAGCAGCCAAGGGGGTGGTTGGGATACTGCAGATACGCAGTATTTT
>-|TRBJ2-2|many|TRBV30
CARSGPSGELFF
TGTGCCCGGAGTGGACCGTCCGGGGAGCTGTTTTTT
>TRBD1|TRBJ2-2|medium-sized|TRBV30
CAWSKGQGATGELFF
TGTGCCTGGAGTAAGGGGCAGGGGGCGACCGGGGAGCTGTTTTTT
>-|TRBJ1-1|medium-sized|TRBV3-1
CASSQDMNTEAFF
TGTGCCAGCAGCCAAGATATGAACACTGAAGCTTTCTTT
>-|TRBJ2-7|-|TRBV6-5
CASSLGYRFSTYEQYF
TGTGCCAGCAGTTTGGGGTACAGGTTTTCCACCTACGAGCAGTACTTC
>TRBD1|TRBJ2-3|-|TRBV4-1
CASSHFGQADRDTQYF
TGCGCCAGCAGCCACTTTGGACAGGCGGATCGGGATACGCAGTATTTT
>-|TRBJ1-1|-|TRBV5-1
CASSLTDNTEAFF
TGCGCCAGCAGCTTGACTGATAACACTGAAGCTTTCTTT
>-|TRBJ2-1|many|TRBV3-1
CASSPGPGTHPYNEQFF
TGTGCCAGCAGCCCAGGCCCCGGGACTCACCCTTACAATGAGCAGTTCTTC
>TRBD1|TRBJ1-1|medium-sized|TRBV27
CASSPWDSIMNTEAFF
TGTGCCAGCAGTCCCTGGGACAGTATCATGAACACTGAAGCTTTCTTT
>-|TRBJ2-7|many|TRBV7-2
CASSLGPTGNYEQYF
TGTGCCAGCAGCTTAGGGCCAACAGGGAACTACGAGCAGTACTTC
>-|TRBJ2-7|-|TRBV12-3/TRBV12-4
CASIVRDGSYEQYF
TGTGCCAGCATAGTCAGGGACGGCTCCTACGAGCAGTACTTC
>-|TRBJ2-3|-|TRBV5-1
CASSLETPTDTQYF
TGCGCCAGCAGCTTGGAGACGCCAACAGATACGCAGTATTTT
>-|TRBJ2-5|medium-sized|TRBV12-3/TRBV12-4
CASSLTAQETQYF
TGTGCCAGCAGTCTGACAGCTCAAGAGACCCAGTACTTC
>TRBD2|TRBJ2-7|medium-sized|TRBV20-1
CSASFSSGSYEQYF
TGCAGTGCTAGTTTTTCTAGCGGATCCTACGAGCAGTACTTC
>TRBD1|TRBJ2-2|few|TRBV19
CASSGLTGAGELFF
TGTGCCAGTAGTGGATTGACAGGGGCCGGGGAGCTGTTTTTT
>TRBD1|TRBJ1-5|medium-sized|TRBV6-1
CASRDYRGINQPQHF
TGTGCCAGCAGAGACTACAGGGGCATCAATCAGCCCCAGCATTTT
>-|TRBJ2-2|medium-sized|TRBV2
CASSSGLFSGELFF
TGTGCCAGCAGCTCGGGACTTTTTTCCGGGGAGCTGTTTTTT
>TRBD1|TRBJ1-1|-|TRBV5-3
CASKLGGDNTEAFF
TGTGCCAGCAAGCTAGGGGGCGATAACACTGAAGCTTTCTTT
>-|TRBJ2-6|many|TRBV5-1
CASSPGHSSGANVLTF
TGCGCCAGCAGCCCCGGACACTCGAGTGGGGCCAACGTCCTGACTTTC
>-|TRBJ2-7|-|TRBV20-1
CSAQIRAGYEQYF
TGCAGTGCTCAGATCCGGGCCGGCTACGAGCAGTACTTC
>-|TRBJ1-2|large|TRBV28
CASSPMGENYGYTF
TGTGCCAGCAGTCCCATGGGGGAGAACTATGGCTACACCTTC
>TRBD2|TRBJ2-1|-|TRBV5-1
CASSRTSGRANEQFF
TGCGCCAGCAGCCGGACTAGCGGGAGGGCCAATGAGCAGTTCTTC
>TRBD1|TRBJ2-7|few|TRBV6-1
CASSPGRQGWTYEQYF
TGTGCCAGCAGTCCAGGGAGACAGGGATGGACCTACGAGCAGTACTTC
>-|TRBJ2-7|many|TRBV29-1
CSVVPGNYNSAYEQYF
TGCAGCGTTGTCCCCGGGAATTACAATTCAGCCTACGAGCAGTACTTC
>TRBD2|TRBJ2-7|many|TRBV5-6
CASSPSPSGSSYEQYF
TGTGCCAGCAGCCCGTCCCCTAGCGGTAGCTCCTACGAGCAGTACTTC
>TRBD2|TRBJ2-3|-|TRBV10-3
CAIRGGSRDQVTDTQYF
TGTGCCATCAGGGGGGGGAGCAGGGACCAAGTCACAGATACGCAGTATTTT
>-|TRBJ1-5|many|TRBV20-1
CSARDLGRGNQPQHF
TGCAGTGCTAGAGATCTGGGGAGGGGCAATCAGCCCCAGCATTTT
>-|TRBJ2-5|many|TRBV6-1
CASRHRGGQGTQYF
TGTGCCAGCAGACACAGGGGGGGCCAAGGGACCCAGTACTTC
>TRBD1|TRBJ2-7|-|TRBV9
CASSLVQGPTYEQYF
TGTGCCAGCAGCCTCGTACAGGGGCCTACCTACGAGCAGTACTTC